This T cell receptor beta chain was identified in a study of blood T cell repertoires in COVID-19. As for the study in general: From T cells, B-cell-depleted T cells, or PBMCs came the material, which was cDNA or gDNA.

Original processing methods: Amplification of reference gene primers was used by the study to estimate nucleated cell counts. Profiling relied on immunoSEQ multiplex PCR, and the TCRdb table lists in-frame clones only, not all of them. That table furnishes V, J and clone size, whereas the DNA furnished D and trimming. Of about 340,000 clones detected, 92% appear once; the ten largest clones hold under 20%. Germline loops: CDR1 MDHEN, CDR2 SYDVKM. This CDR3 contains 14 residues. The junction had 7 bases not matched to a gene; V was cut back by 8 bases and J by 2 bases. This clonotype was obtained from a woman aged 25 to 45 who had recovered from COVID-19. The V call is TRBV28, the J call TRBJ2-7; 9 bases are shared with TRBD2. The material sequenced was PBMCs or T cells enriched from blood (not recorded which). The CDR3 sequence is CASLASGKTYEQYF. The CDR3 nucleotides are TGTGCCAGCTTAGCTAGCGGGAAAACCTACGAGCAGTACTTC.